These 30 T cell receptor beta chains were all obtained from the same sample, sequenced in a study of beta chain features in type 1 diabetes. Of the isolated RNA, all was reverse transcribed, and so the sequenced material was expressed TCRB transcripts. The method was immunoSEQ multiplex PCR; TCRdb's version includes in-frame clones alone and lacks a portion of them. The data show approximately 120,000 clones, 30% to 40% seen once. Sequences were obtained from stem cell memory CD4+ T cells from blood. Receptors originate from a woman between 18 and 29 years old in good health.

The rearrangement uses TRBV5-6 and TRBJ2-5; D remains ambiguous. The CDR3 has 12 residues. The ends were cut back, 0 bases at V and 13 bases at J, with 13 bases in the middle. Germline assignment: CDR1 SGHDT and CDR2 YYEEEE. The CDR3, as DNA: TGTGCCAGCAGCTTGGGTCGGAGTCTGGGGTACTTC. Protein product: CASSLGRSLGYF.

This chain connects TRBV6-1 to TRBJ2-1; tentatively, D is TRBD2 (6 bases). CDR1 is MNHNS and CDR2 is SASEGT in the germline V gene. The CDR3 is made up of 15 amino acids. With 6 bases removed from V and 3 bases from J, the gap between germline ends came to 15 bases. DNA for the CDR3: TGTGCCAGCAGGTTTACGGGAGTAGGCTACAATGAGCAGTTCTTC. It yields the protein CASRFTGVGYNEQFF.

This clone was recorded once. The CDR3 does not end in the conserved phenylalanine or tryptophan, so this is likely a read error. The chain recombines TRBV5-6 with TRBJ2-7, with D unresolved. CDR1 and CDR2 (germline): SGHDT, YYEEEE. CDR3 length: 14 amino acids. V gave up 2 bases and J gave up 6 bases, with 15 bases separating them. For the CDR3, the DNA is TGTGCCAGCAGCTTTCGGCGAACAACCGGCGAGCAGTACTAC. Its translation: CASSFRRTTGEQYY.

This clone showed up just a few times. The chain combines TRBV7-9 with TRBJ2-5; D possibly corresponds to TRBD2 (5 bases). CDR3 length: 14 amino acids. V lost 3 bases and J 11 bases, leaving 19 bases between the germline ends. Germline CDR1 reads SEHNR; CDR2 reads FQNEAQ (reference sequence). CDR3 DNA: TGTGCCAGCAGCTTGGGAGCCTTCGTAAGGGAGCAGTACTTC. Protein: CASSLGAFVREQYF.

This clone was observed a few times. The chain couples TRBV27 to TRBJ1-2, with TRBD1 matching 9 bases. Germline assignment: CDR1 MNHEY and CDR2 SMNVEV (reference sequence). V shed 5 bases and J 4 bases; nucleotides not matched to a gene: 5. The CDR3 runs to 14 residues. CDR3 loop: CASSPGDRVYGYTF. DNA for the CDR3: TGTGCCAGCAGTCCGGGGGACAGGGTCTATGGCTACACCTTC.

The V call is TRBV6-5, the J call TRBJ2-3; tentatively, D is TRBD2 (5 bases). The germline V gene has CDR1 MNHEY and CDR2 SVGAGI. V lost 7 bases and J lost 2, with 13 bases in between. CDR3 length: 14 amino acids. CDR3 sequence (DNA): TGTGCCAGCACACGTGCGGGCCCCACAGATACGCAGTATTTT. This encodes CASTRAGPTDTQYF.

This clone was detected only a few times. This sequence joins TRBV9 and TRBJ2-7, with TRBD2 as a possible D gene (5 bases). Deletions cut 4 bases from V and 6 bases from J, with 20 bases between. Germline V gene sequence: CDR1 SGDLS, CDR2 YYNGEE. CDR3 length: 15 residues. CDR3 in DNA: TGTGCCAGCAGCCCTAGGCAACTAGTGGGGAGCGAGCAGTACTTC. Translated: CASSPRQLVGSEQYF.

This clone was detected a few times. This CDR3 is CASSPPGGRVHEQFF. CDR3 coding DNA: TGTGCCAGCAGCCCCCCCGGCGGGAGAGTCCATGAGCAGTTCTTC. V is TRBV13 and J is TRBJ2-1, with 7 nucleotides matching TRBD2. The CDR3 sequence is 15 residues long. Germline CDR1 is PRHDT and CDR2 is FYEKMQ (reference sequence). Trimming removed 5 bases from V and 8 bases from J; junction bases left unmatched: 12.

The J gene is TRBJ2-7, the V gene TRBV5-1; 8 positions match TRBD1. This CDR3 has 13 residues. The J segment lost 1 base and the V segment lost 4 bases, leaving 1 base of the junction unmatched. Per the germline V gene, CDR1 is SGHRS and CDR2 is YFSETQ. The CDR3 nucleotides read TGCGCCAGCAGCCGACAGGGGTCCTACGAGCAGTACTTC. Protein product: CASSRQGSYEQYF.

The sample holds a few counts of this clone. The chain employs TRBV20-1 and TRBJ1-4; D is possibly TRBD1 (5 bases). Looked up from germline, CDR1 is DFQATT and CDR2 is SNEGSKA (reference sequence). The CDR3 sequence is 11 residues long. V was cut by 6 bases and J by 8 bases, with 10 bases left in between. The CDR3 loop is CSAHGGEKLFF. The CDR3 coding sequence is TGCAGTGCGCATGGGGGGGAAAAACTGTTTTTT.

CDR3: CASSTRQGGNEQFF. The CDR3 DNA follows: TGTGCCAGCAGTACAAGACAGGGCGGGAATGAGCAGTTCTTC. The chain joins TRBV27 to TRBJ2-1, with 7 bases that match TRBD1. Germline V gene data show CDR1 as MNHEY and CDR2 as SMNVEV (reference sequence). V gave up 5 bases and J gave up 7 bases; unmatched junction bases: 8. The CDR3 is 14 residues long.

This clone has only a few counts. The V and J genes are TRBV28 and TRBJ1-5, with D hard to call. The CDR3 is 15 residues long. CDR1 is MDHEN and CDR2 is SYDVKM in the germline V gene. V gave up 3 bases and J gave up 2 bases, with 11 bases separating them. CDR3 sequence: CASSLVQPGNQPQHF. The CDR3 DNA reads TGTGCCAGCAGTTTGGTACAGCCGGGCAATCAGCCCCAGCATTTT.

The rearrangement joins TRBV28 to TRBJ1-2; 9 bases match TRBD1. The CDR3 totals 14 residues. Germline V gene data show CDR1 as MDHEN and CDR2 as SYDVKM. J gave up 7 bases and V 6 bases, and 9 bases lay outside the gene matches. The CDR3 region has the DNA TGTGCCAGCAGGAATACAGGGGGCGCATTTGGCTACACCTTC. The encoded protein is CASRNTGGAFGYTF.

The table lists this clone with a few counts. The chain uses TRBV18 and TRBJ1-4, with D possibly TRBD1 on 6 matching bases. CDR3 length equals 16 residues. The V gene lost 3 bases and the J gene lost 3 bases, with 14 bases spanning the gap. Germline V gene data show CDR1 as KGHSH and CDR2 as LQKENI. The CDR3 nucleotides are TGTGCCAGCTCACCGTCCCCCCAGGGGTCTAATGAAAAACTGTTTTTT. It encodes CASSPSPQGSNEKLFF.

The CDR3 spells CASSLPWTGSTDTQYF. The CDR3 coding sequence is TGTGCCAGCAGTCTCCCGTGGACAGGGAGCACAGATACGCAGTATTTT. The genes are TRBV28 and TRBJ2-3; 8 nucleotides align to TRBD1. V trimming: 5 bases; J trimming: 0 bases; junction bases outside the gene matches: 7. Germline V gene sequence: CDR1 MDHEN, CDR2 SYDVKM. The CDR3 length is 16 residues.

The chain carries TRBV5-1 and TRBJ2-2; TRBD2 might be the D (7 bases). Trimming removed 6 bases at V and 6 bases at J, with 9 bases between. The CDR3 totals 12 residues. Germline values: CDR1 SGHRS, CDR2 YFSETQ. The CDR3 bases are TGCGCCAGCAAAGGGGGGGCCGGGGAGCTGTTTTTT. Protein: CASKGGAGELFF.

This clone was counted between two and nine times. The J gene is TRBJ2-4, the V gene TRBV30; 8 positions agree with TRBD2. Trimming at V came to 0 bases and at J to 2 bases, leaving 3 bases not matched to a gene. Germline V gene data show CDR1 as GTSNPN and CDR2 as SVGIG (reference sequence). The CDR3 has 15 residues. DNA for the CDR3: TGTGCCTGGAGTGTTGGCGGGAGGTCCAAAAACATTCAGTACTTC. This gives the protein CAWSVGGRSKNIQYF.

This clone was observed a few times. This chain links TRBV9 with TRBJ2-3; 8 bases fit TRBD1. This CDR3 is 14 amino acids long. V lost 3 bases and J lost 7; bases outside the gene matches: 7. Germline assignment: CDR1 SGDLS and CDR2 YYNGEE. The CDR3 region has the DNA TGTGCCAGCAGCGCCGGACAGGGCGCAAATACGCAGTATTTT. It specifies CASSAGQGANTQYF.

For this clone: This same CDR3 is encoded by further DNA sequences in the sample. The chain joins TRBV2 to TRBJ2-2; D perhaps matches TRBD1 (5 bases). Germline CDR1 is SNHLY and CDR2 is FYNNEI. Trimming cost V 6 bases and J 2 bases, with 7 bases left between them. The CDR3 is made up of 13 amino acids. The CDR3 loop is CASRRTNTGELFF. CDR3 nucleotides: TGTGCCAGCAGAAGGACAAACACCGGGGAGCTGTTTTTT.

The V and J genes are TRBV18 and TRBJ2-5; D not certain. V dropped 6 bases and J dropped 5 bases, with 4 bases sitting between them. The CDR3 is made up of 10 amino acids. CDR1 KGHSH and CDR2 LQKENI come from the germline V gene. DNA of the CDR3: TGTGCCAGCTCCATGGAGACCCAGTACTTC. Residues: CASSMETQYF.

This chain connects TRBV19 to TRBJ2-7, with D tentatively TRBD2 (8 bases). The CDR3 spans 16 residues. Looked up from germline, CDR1 is LNHDA and CDR2 is SQIVND (reference sequence). Trimming stripped 4 bases from V and 4 bases from J, with 20 bases between. This chain's CDR3 is CASSNPSGGGLYEQYF. The CDR3 DNA follows: TGTGCCAGTAGTAACCCGTCGGGAGGGGGCTTATACGAGCAGTACTTC.

This chain links TRBV2 with TRBJ2-1; 7 bases are a match to TRBD2. Germline CDR1 reads SNHLY; CDR2 reads FYNNEI. The length of the CDR3 is 15 residues. V lost 3 bases and J lost 0; bases outside the gene matches: 2. The CDR3 bases are TGTGCCAGCAGTGACGGACTAGACTCCTACAATGAGCAGTTCTTC. Translated: CASSDGLDSYNEQFF.

The chain links TRBV27 to TRBJ2-7; 12 bases match TRBD2. CDR1 is MNHEY, CDR2 SMNVEV, per germline (reference sequence). The CDR3 is 16 amino acids. Losses at the gene ends were 6 bases for V and 2 bases for J; bases not matched to a gene: 8. Here the CDR3 DNA reads TGTGCCAGCAGACGGGGACTAGCGGGTAATACCTACGAGCAGTACTTC. Amino acid sequence: CASRRGLAGNTYEQYF.

This clone came up once. The rearrangement uses TRBV11-2 and TRBJ2-1; TRBD1 might be the D (5 bases). Trimming removed 4 bases from V and 4 bases from J, with 17 bases in between. The CDR3 extends over 16 amino acids. Germline V lookup: CDR1 SGHAT, CDR2 FQNNGV. The CDR3 DNA follows: TGTGCCAGCAGCTCCCTGCTCAGGGCGGTGTACAATGAGCAGTTCTTC. It encodes CASSSLLRAVYNEQFF.

The gene calls are TRBV27 and TRBJ1-5; D possibly corresponds to TRBD1 (5 bases). CDR3 length: 16 residues. Germline loops: CDR1 MNHEY, CDR2 SMNVEV (reference sequence). V lost 4 bases and J lost 2, with 15 bases in between. CDR3 sequence: CASSSFSGGGNQPQHF. The CDR3 nucleotides read TGTGCCAGCAGTTCTTTTTCGGGGGGTGGCAATCAGCCCCAGCATTTT.

This rearrangement joins TRBV7-9 to TRBJ2-2; possibly TRBD2 for D (5 bases). Per the germline V gene, CDR1 is SEHNR and CDR2 is FQNEAQ (reference sequence). The V end was cut by 5 bases, the J end by 0 bases, with 10 bases between. The CDR3 covers 15 residues. The CDR3 DNA is TGTGCCAGCAGCCTGCGGCGGGCGAACACCGGGGAGCTGTTTTTT. Encoded protein: CASSLRRANTGELFF.

This chain connects TRBV18 to TRBJ2-6, with D possibly matching TRBD1 (5 bases). Trimming shortened V by 3 bases and J by 0 bases, and 9 bases separated the two germline ends. The germline CDR1 and CDR2 sequences are KGHSH and LQKENI. This CDR3 region has 16 residues. The CDR3 reads CASSPIQVSGANVLTF. DNA for the CDR3: TGTGCCAGCTCACCGATACAGGTCTCTGGGGCCAACGTCCTGACTTTC.

Comments on this clone: Distinct nucleotide sequences in the sample also encode this CDR3. The chain uses TRBV7-9 and TRBJ1-5; possibly TRBD1 for D (6 bases). The CDR3 has 14 residues. From germline, CDR1 is SEHNR and CDR2 FQNEAQ (reference sequence). The V end lost 3 bases, the J end lost 6 bases, and 12 bases lay between the germline ends. The DNA for the CDR3 is TGTGCCAGCAGCTTCGGTCAGGGGTCTCAGCCCCAGCATTTT. This translates into CASSFGQGSQPQHF.

This clone was detected only a few times. This chain connects TRBV5-1 to TRBJ2-5; the match to TRBD1 covers 7 bases. The germline V gene has CDR1 SGHRS and CDR2 YFSETQ. The trim removed 5 bases at V and 5 bases at J, leaving 3 bases unmatched. This CDR3 has 12 residues. The CDR3 coding sequence is TGCGCCAGCAGAGGGGGCGTCGAGACCCAGTACTTC. It yields the protein CASRGGVETQYF.

This clone was recorded a few times. V is TRBV28 and J is TRBJ1-1, with D unresolved. The germline V and J ends were trimmed by 4 bases and 1 base, with 7 bases remaining between them. The CDR3 extends over 13 amino acids. Germline V gene lookup returns CDR1 MDHEN and CDR2 SYDVKM. The CDR3 here is CASSSFPNTEAFF. CDR3 DNA: TGTGCCAGCAGTTCTTTCCCGAACACTGAAGCTTTCTTT. Full variable domain (rest looked up from reference TRBV28 and TRBJ1-1): DVKVTQSSRYLVKRTGEKVFLECVQDMDHENMFWYRQDPGLGLRLIYFSYDVKMKEKGDIPEGYSVSREKKERFSLILESASTNQTSMYLCASSSFPNTEAFFGQGTRLTVV.